This T cell receptor (beta chain) came from a study of monozygotic twins with inflammatory bowel disease. General study points: Among twins, concordant and discordant pairs did not differ in repertoire similarity, possibly from limited power. Different subtypes (of T cells) could not be told apart from one another.

TCRdb reprocessed the 5' RACE reads and stores each CDR3 protein as one record, lacking DNA. This table holds tens of thousands of distinct CDR3 sequences. From germline, CDR1 is SGDLS and CDR2 YYNGEE. The CDR3 runs 17 residues. Each donor gave about 2.7 ml of peripheral blood. Regarding this clonotype: Its antigen is unidentified.

The sequence was collected from a human donor with ulcerative colitis or Crohn's disease, or a healthy co-twin of an affected twin (not recorded which). The J gene is TRBJ2-1, the V gene TRBV9; the D call of TRBD2 rests on TCRdb alone, since no DNA is present to check it. The specimen sequenced was blood. Here the CDR3 reads CASSVGTSGRSYNEQFF.